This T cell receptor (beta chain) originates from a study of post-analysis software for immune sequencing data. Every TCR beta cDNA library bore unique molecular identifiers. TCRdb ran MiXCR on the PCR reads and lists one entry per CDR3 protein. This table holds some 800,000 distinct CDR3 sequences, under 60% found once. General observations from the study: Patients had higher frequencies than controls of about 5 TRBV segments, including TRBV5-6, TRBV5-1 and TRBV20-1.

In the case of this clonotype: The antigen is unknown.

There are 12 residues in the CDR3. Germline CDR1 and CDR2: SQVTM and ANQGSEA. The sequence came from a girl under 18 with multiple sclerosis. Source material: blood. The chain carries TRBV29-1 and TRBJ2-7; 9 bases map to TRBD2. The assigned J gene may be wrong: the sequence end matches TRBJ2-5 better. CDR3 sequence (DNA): TGCAGCGGTAGACTAGCGGAAGAGACCCAGTACTTC. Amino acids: CSGRLAEETQYF.